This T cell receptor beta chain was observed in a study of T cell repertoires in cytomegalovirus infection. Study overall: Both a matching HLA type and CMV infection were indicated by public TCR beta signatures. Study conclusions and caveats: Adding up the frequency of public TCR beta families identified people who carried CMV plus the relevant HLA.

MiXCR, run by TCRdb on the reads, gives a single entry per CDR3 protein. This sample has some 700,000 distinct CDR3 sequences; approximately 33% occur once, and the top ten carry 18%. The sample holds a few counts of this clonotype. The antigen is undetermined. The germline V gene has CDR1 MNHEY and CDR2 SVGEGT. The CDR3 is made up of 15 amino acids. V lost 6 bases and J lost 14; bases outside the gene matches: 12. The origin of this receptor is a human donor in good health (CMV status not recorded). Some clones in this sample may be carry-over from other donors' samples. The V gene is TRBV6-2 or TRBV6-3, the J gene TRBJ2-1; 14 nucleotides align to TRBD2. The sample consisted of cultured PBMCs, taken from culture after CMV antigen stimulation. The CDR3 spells CASSRGTSGSLPEFF. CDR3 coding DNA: TGTGCCAGCAGCCGAGGGACTAGCGGGAGCCTCCCGGAGTTCTTC.